The next 26 T cell receptor beta chains were all read from a single sample in a study of T cell responses to AZD1222 COVID-19 vaccine. TCRdb's copy holds only in-frame clones and misses some; the assay was immunoSEQ multiplex PCR. This table has around 120,000 clones, around 90% appearing once. Sequenced material: peripheral blood, taken on day 0 of AZD1222 vaccination. The receptors stem from an adult in good health.

The chain is built from TRBV9 and TRBJ2-7; tentative D call: TRBD1 (5 bases). V was shortened by 2 bases and J by 2 bases, with 14 bases between the two germline ends. The germline CDR1 and CDR2 sequences are SGDLS and YYNGEE. The length of the CDR3 is 15 residues. The CDR3: CASSVDIDGPYEQYF. CDR3 sequence (DNA): TGTGCCAGCAGCGTGGACATTGACGGACCCTACGAGCAGTACTTC.

This sequence joins TRBV5-6 and TRBJ1-2, with D uncertain. The germline V and J ends were trimmed by 1 base and 5 bases, with 6 bases remaining between them. Germline loops: CDR1 SGHDT, CDR2 YYEEEE. This CDR3 region has 12 residues. CDR3 residues: CASSLPDYGYTF. For the CDR3, the DNA is TGTGCCAGCAGCTTGCCGGATTATGGCTACACCTTC.

V and J are TRBV5-1 and TRBJ1-1, with unresolved D. The CDR3 runs 14 residues. Germline CDR1 reads SGHRS; CDR2 reads YFSETQ. V lost 0 bases to trimming and J lost 4 bases, with 10 bases between them. CDR3 nucleotide sequence: TGCGCCAGCAGCTTGGCAAGGGCAGCCACTGAAGCTTTCTTT. It specifies CASSLARAATEAFF.

In this sample, this clone turned up a few times. The chain uses TRBV6-5 and TRBJ1-1; 11 positions match TRBD1. The CDR3 length is 15 residues. Per the germline V gene, CDR1 is MNHEY and CDR2 is SVGAGI. V was clipped by 6 bases and J by 6 bases; unmatched bases: 9. Here the CDR3 DNA reads TGTGCCAGCAGCCCAGGACAGGGGGCCTCGCCTGAAGCTTTCTTT. Residues: CASSPGQGASPEAFF.

The chain has TRBV2 and TRBJ2-3, with D unclear. CDR3 length: 16 amino acids. Germline V gives CDR1 SNHLY, CDR2 FYNNEI. Trimming left V 1 base short and J 5 bases short, with 16 bases between. CDR3: CASSEDWVEGQDTQYF. The CDR3 region has the DNA TGTGCCAGCAGTGAAGATTGGGTAGAAGGGCAAGATACGCAGTATTTT.

The V call is TRBV29-1, the J call TRBJ1-5; 7 nucleotides line up with TRBD1. V gave up 7 bases and J gave up 2 bases; unmatched junction bases: 8. The CDR3 sequence is 14 residues long. Germline V CDR1 and CDR2: SQVTM, ANQGSEA. CDR3 loop: CSASQGYGNQPQHF. DNA of the CDR3: TGCAGCGCCTCACAGGGGTATGGCAATCAGCCCCAGCATTTT. The full variable domain, with the rest looked up from reference TRBV29-1 and TRBJ1-5, is SAVISQKPSRDICQRGTSLTIQCQVDSQVTMMFWYRQQPGQSLTLIATANQGSEATYESGFVIDKFPISRPNLTFSTLTVSNMSPEDSSIYLCSASQGYGNQPQHFGDGTRLSIL.

V usage is TRBV27 and J usage is TRBJ1-4; possibly TRBD1 for D (5 bases). Trimming left V 3 bases short and J 8 bases short, with 16 bases between. Germline CDR1 and CDR2: MNHEY and SMNVEV (reference sequence). The CDR3 consists of 15 residues. The CDR3 sequence: CASSFRQGGGEKLFF. The CDR3 nucleotides read TGTGCCAGCAGTTTCAGACAAGGCGGGGGGGAAAAACTGTTTTTT.

The chain is built from TRBV2 and TRBJ2-2; a weak D match, TRBD2 (7 bases). Germline-derived CDR1 and CDR2 are SNHLY and FYNNEI. Trimming took off 9 bases at V and 4 bases at J, with 15 bases between the two ends. The CDR3 length is 14 residues. CDR3 DNA: TGTGCCAGTCTAGGGGGGGGTCTCACCGGGGAGCTGTTTTTT. Encoded protein: CASLGGGLTGELFF.

The V gene is TRBV29-1, the J gene TRBJ2-3, with TRBD2 as a possible D gene (5 bases). The CDR3 extends over 15 amino acids. The germline CDR1 and CDR2 sequences are SQVTM and ANQGSEA. Trimming took off 4 bases at V and 0 bases at J, with 14 bases between the two ends. CDR3 region: CSVGPGRTSTDTQYF. CDR3 in DNA: TGCAGCGTTGGCCCGGGAAGAACTAGCACAGATACGCAGTATTTT.

The gene calls are TRBV12-3 or TRBV12-4 and TRBJ1-2; D is possibly TRBD1 (6 bases). The CDR3 sequence is 13 residues long. Trimming cost V 7 bases and J 6 bases, with 15 bases left between them. CDR3 sequence reads: CASKMWGGDGYTF. The CDR3 DNA follows: TGTGCCAGCAAAATGTGGGGGGGCGATGGCTACACCTTC.

The J gene is TRBJ2-3, the V gene TRBV19, with 10 positions matching TRBD2. Trimming at V came to 4 bases and at J to 1 base, leaving 2 bases not matched to a gene. This CDR3 is 15 amino acids long. Looked up from germline, CDR1 is LNHDA and CDR2 is SQIVND (reference sequence). As DNA, the CDR3 is TGTGCCAGTAGTAAGCGGGAGGGGGGCACAGATACGCAGTATTTT. Its protein product is CASSKREGGTDTQYF.

The chain is built from TRBV30 and TRBJ1-3; D is uncertain. The CDR3 spans 12 residues. Germline CDR1 reads GTSNPN; CDR2 reads SVGIG (reference sequence). Trimming took 4 bases from V and 4 from J, leaving 8 bases between them. For the CDR3, the DNA is TGTGCCTGGATCGATACGGGAAACACCATATATTTT. Protein product: CAWIDTGNTIYF.

Here the CDR3 DNA reads TGCGCCAGCAGCTTGGGACAGGGGATCGCTGAAGCTTTCTTT. Translation gives CASSLGQGIAEAFF. This rearrangement joins TRBV5-1 to TRBJ1-1; 8 bases line up with TRBD1. V was clipped by 0 bases and J by 6 bases; unmatched bases: 4. Germline lookup yields CDR1 SGHRS and CDR2 YFSETQ. The CDR3 has 14 amino acids.

V gene TRBV24-1 combines with J gene TRBJ2-5; D uncertain. The V gene's germline CDR1 is KGHDR and CDR2 SFDVKD. V lost 3 bases and J lost 1, with 5 bases in between. The CDR3 spans 13 residues. The CDR3, as DNA: TGTGCCACCAGTGATCCATCCCAAGAGACCCAGTACTTC. It encodes CATSDPSQETQYF.

V gene TRBV6-1 combines with J gene TRBJ2-7; D perhaps matches TRBD1 (5 bases). Germline loops: CDR1 MNHNS, CDR2 SASEGT. CDR3 length equals 15 residues. V shed 2 bases and J shed 3 bases, with 14 bases lying between them. The CDR3 sequence: CASSEQGWPNYEQYF. The CDR3 DNA follows: TGTGCCAGCAGTGAACAGGGATGGCCCAACTACGAGCAGTACTTC.

The CDR3 DNA is TGTGCCAGCAGCTTGACAGGGTACAATTCACCCCTCCACTTT. Translating gives CASSLTGYNSPLHF. This chain uses TRBV7-9 with TRBJ1-6; TRBD1 aligns across 7 bases. Trimming took 3 bases from V and 7 from J; bases not matched to a gene: 3. The germline gives CDR1 SEHNR, CDR2 FQNEAQ (reference sequence). CDR3 length: 14 residues.

This chain connects TRBV6-5 to TRBJ2-7; 9 nucleotides line up with TRBD1. The junction had 6 bases not matched to a gene; V was cut back by 6 bases and J by 6 bases. The germline V gene encodes CDR1 MNHEY and CDR2 SVGAGI. The CDR3 has 13 amino acids. CDR3 coding DNA: TGTGCCAGCAGGCGACAGGGGGTGGTCGAGCAGTACTTC. Protein product: CASRRQGVVEQYF.

This chain links TRBV3-1 (or the pseudogene TRBV3-2) with TRBJ2-7; 7 positions agree with TRBD1. Trimming took 3 bases from V and 2 from J; bases not matched to a gene: 7. CDR3 size: 15 residues. The germline gives CDR1 LGHDT, CDR2 YNNKEL (reference sequence). CDR3 coding DNA: TGTGCCAGCAGCCAGGGGACAGCCATCCCCTACGAGCAGTACTTC. This codes for CASSQGTAIPYEQYF.

The CDR3 DNA reads TGTGCCAGCAGCTTGACAGGGGCGAACACCGGGGAGCTGTTTTTT. Translated, it gives CASSLTGANTGELFF. The J gene is TRBJ2-2, the V gene TRBV7-2; 8 nucleotides match TRBD1. The length of the CDR3 is 15 residues. J gave up 0 bases and V 3 bases, and 0 bases lay outside the gene matches. Germline CDR1 is SGHTA and CDR2 is FQGNSA.

Turning to this clone: The sample contains more than one DNA sequence encoding this CDR3. This rearrangement joins TRBV19 to TRBJ1-5; a weak D match, TRBD1 (6 bases). Germline CDR1 and CDR2: LNHDA and SQIVND (reference sequence). V lost 4 bases to trimming and J lost 0 bases, with 7 bases between them. The length of the CDR3 is 14 residues. CDR3 DNA: TGTGCCAGTAGTACCAGGGGTAGCAATCAGCCCCAGCATTTT. This encodes CASSTRGSNQPQHF.

This chain joins TRBV19 and TRBJ2-3; maybe TRBD2 (5 bases). Trimming cost V 6 bases and J 2 bases, with 15 bases left between them. Germline lookup yields CDR1 LNHDA and CDR2 SQIVND (reference sequence). This CDR3 contains 15 residues. The CDR3 here is CASSSGSDYTDTQYF. The CDR3 DNA reads TGTGCCAGTAGCTCGGGGTCAGATTACACAGATACGCAGTATTTT.

The V call is TRBV7-6, the J call TRBJ2-7; TRBD2 matches at 7 bases. Germline V lookup: CDR1 SGHVS, CDR2 FNYEAQ. The trim removed 5 bases at V and 6 bases at J, leaving 4 bases unmatched. The CDR3 consists of 12 residues. The CDR3 coding sequence is TGTGCCAGCAGCGGAGGCGGGGGCGAGCAGTACTTC. This translates into CASSGGGGEQYF.

The chain uses TRBV7-9 and TRBJ1-2; D uncertain. Germline V CDR1 and CDR2: SEHNR, FQNEAQ (reference sequence). This CDR3 region has 12 residues. V gave up 2 bases and J gave up 3 bases, with 4 bases separating them. CDR3 in amino acids: CASSLSYYGYTF. DNA of the CDR3: TGTGCCAGCAGCTTATCCTACTATGGCTACACCTTC.

The rearrangement joins TRBV2 to TRBJ1-1; tentative D call: TRBD1 (5 bases). CDR3 length: 14 residues. Trimming pared 4 bases from V and 1 base from J, leaving 10 bases between. Germline assignment: CDR1 SNHLY and CDR2 FYNNEI. Here the CDR3 reads CASSVGGPNTEAFF. The CDR3 nucleotides are TGTGCCAGCAGTGTTGGGGGACCGAACACTGAAGCTTTCTTT. Full variable domain (outside the CDR3, taken from reference TRBV2 and TRBJ1-1): EPEVTQTPSHQVTQMGQEVILRCVPISNHLYFYWYRQILGQKVEFLVSFYNNEISEKSEIFDDQFSVERPDGSNFTLKIRSTKLEDSAMYFCASSVGGPNTEAFFGQGTRLTVV.

V and J are TRBV2 and TRBJ1-5; D not resolved. There are 15 residues in the CDR3. Germline V gene data show CDR1 as SNHLY and CDR2 as FYNNEI. V lost 1 base, J lost 2 bases, and 9 bases lay in between. The CDR3 spells CASSEGKSGNQPQHF. CDR3 sequence (DNA): TGTGCCAGCAGTGAAGGCAAGAGTGGCAATCAGCCCCAGCATTTT.

The chain carries TRBV7-2 and TRBJ1-5; TRBD1 agrees at 7 bases. The CDR3 loop spans 15 amino acids. The V gene end was trimmed by 5 bases and the J gene end by 6 bases; junction bases not matched to a gene: 10. Germline V CDR1 and CDR2: SGHTA, FQGNSA. Here the CDR3 reads CASSPNPGQSQPQHF. DNA for the CDR3: TGTGCCAGCAGCCCCAACCCGGGACAGAGTCAGCCCCAGCATTTT.